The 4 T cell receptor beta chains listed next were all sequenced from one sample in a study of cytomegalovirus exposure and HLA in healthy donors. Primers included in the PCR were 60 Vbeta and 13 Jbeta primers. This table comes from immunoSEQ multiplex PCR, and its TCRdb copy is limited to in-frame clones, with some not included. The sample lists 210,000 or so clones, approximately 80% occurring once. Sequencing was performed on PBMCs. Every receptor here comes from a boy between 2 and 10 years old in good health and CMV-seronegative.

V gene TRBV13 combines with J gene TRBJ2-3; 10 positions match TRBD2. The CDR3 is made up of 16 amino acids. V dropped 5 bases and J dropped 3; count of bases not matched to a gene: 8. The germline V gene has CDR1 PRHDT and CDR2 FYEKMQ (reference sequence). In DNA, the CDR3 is TGTGCCAGCAGCGACGGAAAGCGGGGGGGTACAGATACGCAGTATTTT. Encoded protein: CASSDGKRGGTDTQYF.

CDR3 sequence (DNA): TGCGCCAGCAGCTCCCAAGACAGGGCCACTGAAGCTTTCTTT. This encodes CASSSQDRATEAFF. This chain links TRBV5-1 with TRBJ1-1; 7 bases fit TRBD1. The V gene end was trimmed by 3 bases and the J gene end by 4 bases; junction bases not matched to a gene: 6. This CDR3 region has 14 residues. Germline V gene data show CDR1 as SGHRS and CDR2 as YFSETQ. Full variable domain (remainder filled in from reference TRBV5-1 and TRBJ1-1): KAGVTQTPRYLIKTRGQQVTLSCSPISGHRSVSWYQQTPGQGLQFLFEYFSETQRNKGNFPGRFSGRQFSNSRSEMNVSTLELGDSALYLCASSSQDRATEAFFGQGTRLTVV.

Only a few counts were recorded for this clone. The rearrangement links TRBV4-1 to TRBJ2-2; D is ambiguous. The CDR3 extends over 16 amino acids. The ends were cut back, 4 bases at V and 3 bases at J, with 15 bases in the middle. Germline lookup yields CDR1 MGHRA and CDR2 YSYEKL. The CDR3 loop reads CASSPRSALDTGELFF. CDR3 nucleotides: TGCGCCAGCAGCCCCCGCTCCGCGCTGGACACCGGGGAGCTGTTTTTT.

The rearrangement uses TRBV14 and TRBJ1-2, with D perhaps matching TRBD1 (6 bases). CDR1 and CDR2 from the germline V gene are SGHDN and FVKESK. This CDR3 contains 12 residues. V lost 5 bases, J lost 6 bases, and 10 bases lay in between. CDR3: CASSSQGHGYTF. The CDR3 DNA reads TGTGCCAGCAGCTCACAGGGTCATGGCTACACCTTC.